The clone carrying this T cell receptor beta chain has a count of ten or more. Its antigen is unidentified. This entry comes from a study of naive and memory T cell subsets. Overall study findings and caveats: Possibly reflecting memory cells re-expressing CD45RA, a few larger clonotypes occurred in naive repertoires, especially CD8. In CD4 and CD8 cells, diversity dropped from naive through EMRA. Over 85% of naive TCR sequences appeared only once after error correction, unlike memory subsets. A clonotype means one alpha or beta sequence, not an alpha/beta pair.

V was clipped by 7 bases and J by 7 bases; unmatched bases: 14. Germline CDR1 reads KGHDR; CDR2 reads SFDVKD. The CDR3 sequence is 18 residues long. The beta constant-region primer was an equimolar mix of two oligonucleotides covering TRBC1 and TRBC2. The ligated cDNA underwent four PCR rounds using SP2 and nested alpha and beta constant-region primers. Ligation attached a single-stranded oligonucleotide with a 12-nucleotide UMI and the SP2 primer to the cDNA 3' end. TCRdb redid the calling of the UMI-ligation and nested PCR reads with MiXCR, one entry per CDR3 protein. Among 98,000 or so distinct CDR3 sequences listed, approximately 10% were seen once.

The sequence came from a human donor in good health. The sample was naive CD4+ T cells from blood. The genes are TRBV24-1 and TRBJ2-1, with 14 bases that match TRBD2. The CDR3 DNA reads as TGTGCCACCAGCCGTGGAACCGGGACTAGCGGGAGAAGGAATGAGCAGTTCTTC. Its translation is CATSRGTGTSGRRNEQFF.